This TCR beta chain was sequenced during a study of T cell clonotyping in hematopoietic cell transplantation. For this clone: As yet, its antigen is unknown.

Germline V lookup: CDR1 GTSNPN, CDR2 SVGIG (reference sequence). V was clipped by 8 bases and J by 2 bases, with 14 bases between them. The CDR3 has 13 residues. The study's findings and limits: Graft donor and pretransplant recipient Inverse Simpson Index values predicted broader posttransplant TCR diversity. Recipient TCR diversity dropped after transplant; expanded clonotypes rose from day 30 to 180. Few recipient clonotypes overlapped donors; over 95% were de novo at given depth.

Generated by immunoSEQ multiplex PCR, the TCRdb table keeps only in-frame clones and is missing some. The sample consists of 13,000 to 15,000 clones, 94% of them appearing once. Recipient blood drawn about 28 days pretransplant and days 30, 100, 180 after. The V call is TRBV30, the J call TRBJ2-3; the D gene is possibly TRBD1 (6 bases). This clonotype originated in a male patient aged 60-70 years who had an allogeneic stem cell transplant from an unrelated donor, so the T cells may come from the graft donor. Some clones in this sample may be carry-over from other donors' samples. The sample here was PBMCs, taken 30 days after allogeneic stem cell transplant. The CDR3 spells CAGMGQFTDTQYF. The CDR3 coding sequence is TGTGCCGGGATGGGACAATTCACAGATACGCAGTATTTT.